This T cell receptor beta chain stems from a study of cytomegalovirus exposure and HLA in healthy donors. General study findings and limits: Data from an earlier analysis indicated that most TCR beta V segments were productive either about 87% or about 30% of the time. There were some V segments, including TRBV6-2 and TRBV6-3, excluded as indistinguishable.

Donors were ostensibly healthy at sampling, although undocumented immune exposures were probable. Worth noting for this clone: Antigen: not known.

V gave up 5 bases and J gave up 3 bases, with 7 bases separating them. The CDR3 consists of 13 residues. Germline values: CDR1 LNHNV, CDR2 YYDKDF (reference sequence). Researchers ran the PCR with 60 Vbeta and 13 Jbeta primers. TCRdb keeps only in-frame clones here, not all; method: immunoSEQ multiplex PCR. The sample carries some 160,000 clones, approximately 78% recorded once. The source is a woman aged 35 to 49 in good health and CMV-seropositive. This chain joins TRBV15 and TRBJ2-2, with unresolved D. Specimen: PBMCs. CDR3 region: CATSDFYTGELFF. The CDR3 DNA is TGTGCCACCAGCGACTTTTACACCGGGGAGCTGTTTTTT. Combining the CDR3 with reference TRBV15 and TRBJ2-2 gives the whole variable domain DAMVIQNPRYQVTQFGKPVTLSCSQTLNHNVMYWYQQKSSQAPKLLFHYYDKDFNNEADTPDNFQSRRPNTSFCFLDIRSPGLGDTAMYLCATSDFYTGELFFGEGSRLTVL.